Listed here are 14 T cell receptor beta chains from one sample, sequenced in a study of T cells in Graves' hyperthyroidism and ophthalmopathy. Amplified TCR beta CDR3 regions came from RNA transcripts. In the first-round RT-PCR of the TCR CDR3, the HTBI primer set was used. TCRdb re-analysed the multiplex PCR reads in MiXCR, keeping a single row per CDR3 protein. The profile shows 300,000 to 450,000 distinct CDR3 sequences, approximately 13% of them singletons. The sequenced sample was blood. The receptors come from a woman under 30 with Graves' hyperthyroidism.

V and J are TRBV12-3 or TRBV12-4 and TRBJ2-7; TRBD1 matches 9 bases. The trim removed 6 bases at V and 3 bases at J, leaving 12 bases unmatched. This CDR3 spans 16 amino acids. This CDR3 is CASSWGGGTGHYEQYF. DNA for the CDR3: TGTGCCAGCAGCTGGGGGGGGGGGACAGGGCACTACGAGCAGTACTTC.

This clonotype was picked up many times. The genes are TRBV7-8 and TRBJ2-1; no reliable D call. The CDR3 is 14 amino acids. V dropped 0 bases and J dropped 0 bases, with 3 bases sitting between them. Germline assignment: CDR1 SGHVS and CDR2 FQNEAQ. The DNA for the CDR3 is TGTGCCAGCAGCTTAGCGGACTCCTACAATGAGCAGTTCTTC. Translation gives CASSLADSYNEQFF.

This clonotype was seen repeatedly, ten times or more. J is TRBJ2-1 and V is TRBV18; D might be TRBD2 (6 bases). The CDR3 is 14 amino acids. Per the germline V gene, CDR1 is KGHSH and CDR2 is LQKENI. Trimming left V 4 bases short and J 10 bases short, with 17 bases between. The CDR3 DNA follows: TGTGCCAGCTCACTCTTAGCGGATCCCGGGGAGCAGTTCTTC. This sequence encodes CASSLLADPGEQFF. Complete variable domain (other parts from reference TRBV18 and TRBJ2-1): NAGVMQNPRHLVRRRGQEARLRCSPMKGHSHVYWYRQLPEEGLKFMVYLQKENIIDESGMPKERFSAEFPKEGPSILRIQQVVRGDSAAYFCASSLLADPGEQFFGPGTRLTVL.

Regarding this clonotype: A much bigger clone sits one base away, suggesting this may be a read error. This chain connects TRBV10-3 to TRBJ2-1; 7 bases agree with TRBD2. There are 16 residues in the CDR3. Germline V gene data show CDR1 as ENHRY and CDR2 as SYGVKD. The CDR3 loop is CAISAAGTNSDNEQFF. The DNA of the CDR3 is TGTGCCATCAGTGCTGCCGGGACTAACTCCGACAATGAGCAGTTCTTC.

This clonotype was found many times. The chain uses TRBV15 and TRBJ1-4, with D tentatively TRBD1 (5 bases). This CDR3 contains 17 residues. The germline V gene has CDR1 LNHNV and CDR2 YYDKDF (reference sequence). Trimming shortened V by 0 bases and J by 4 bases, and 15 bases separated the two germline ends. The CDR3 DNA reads TGTGCCACCAGCAGAGATCCTCGCGGGACCCTTAATGAAAAACTGTTTTTT. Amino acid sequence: CATSRDPRGTLNEKLFF.

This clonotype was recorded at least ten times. The CDR3 spells CASTPRASGHLNEQFF. DNA of the CDR3: TGTGCCAGCACCCCCCGGGCTAGCGGGCATCTAAATGAGCAGTTCTTC. This chain uses TRBV28 with TRBJ2-1; TRBD2 matches at 8 bases. The CDR3 sequence is 16 residues long. Germline CDR1 reads MDHEN; CDR2 reads SYDVKM. Trimming took 7 bases from V and 7 from J; bases not matched to a gene: 15.

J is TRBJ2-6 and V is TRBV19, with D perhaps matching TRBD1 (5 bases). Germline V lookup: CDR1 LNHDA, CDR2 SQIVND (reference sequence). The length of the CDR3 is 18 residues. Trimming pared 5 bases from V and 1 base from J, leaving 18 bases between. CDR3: CASSSQRSGRSGANVLTF. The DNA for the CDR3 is TGTGCCAGTAGTTCCCAGCGATCAGGGCGGTCTGGGGCCAACGTCCTGACTTTC.

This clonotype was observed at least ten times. CDR3 DNA: TGTGCCAGCAGCCGCAGCGGGTCCAATGAGCAGTTCTTC. As protein: CASSRSGSNEQFF. J is TRBJ2-1 and V is TRBV7-2, with D maybe TRBD2 (6 bases). The CDR3 has 13 residues. The V end lost 5 bases, the J end lost 6 bases, and 11 bases lay between the germline ends. CDR1 and CDR2 from the germline V gene are SGHTA and FQGNSA.

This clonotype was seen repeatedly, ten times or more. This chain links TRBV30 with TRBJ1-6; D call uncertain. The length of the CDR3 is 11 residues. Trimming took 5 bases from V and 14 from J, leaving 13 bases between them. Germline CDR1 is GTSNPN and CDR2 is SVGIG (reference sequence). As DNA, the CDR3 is TGTGCCTGGGCAGCGGACGGGACCCTCCACTTT. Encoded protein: CAWAADGTLHF.

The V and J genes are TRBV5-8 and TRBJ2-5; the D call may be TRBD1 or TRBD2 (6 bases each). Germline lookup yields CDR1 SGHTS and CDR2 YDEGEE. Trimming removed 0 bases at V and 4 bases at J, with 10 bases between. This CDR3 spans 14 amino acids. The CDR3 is CASSLVGGGETQYF. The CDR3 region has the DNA TGTGCCAGCAGCTTGGTGGGGGGCGGAGAGACCCAGTACTTC.

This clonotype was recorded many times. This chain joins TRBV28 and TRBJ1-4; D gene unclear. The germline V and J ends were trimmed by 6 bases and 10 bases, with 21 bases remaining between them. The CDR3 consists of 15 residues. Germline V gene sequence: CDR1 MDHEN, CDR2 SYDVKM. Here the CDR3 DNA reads TGTGCCAGCAGAGGTGACGGGCCAGCAGGCAGAAAACTGTTTTTT. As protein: CASRGDGPAGRKLFF.

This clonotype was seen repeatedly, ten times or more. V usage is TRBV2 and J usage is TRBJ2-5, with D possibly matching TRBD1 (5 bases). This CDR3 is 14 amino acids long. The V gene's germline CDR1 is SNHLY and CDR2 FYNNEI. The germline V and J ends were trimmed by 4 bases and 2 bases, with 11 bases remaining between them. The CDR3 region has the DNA TGTGCCAGCAGTGCTGGGGCACTGCAAGAGACCCAGTACTTC. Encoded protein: CASSAGALQETQYF.

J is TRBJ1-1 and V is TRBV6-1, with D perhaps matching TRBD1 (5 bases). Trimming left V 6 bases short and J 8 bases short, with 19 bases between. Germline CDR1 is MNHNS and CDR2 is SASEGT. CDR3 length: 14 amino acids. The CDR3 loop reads CASREMWGGLEAFF. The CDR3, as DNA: TGTGCCAGCAGGGAGATGTGGGGGGGTCTGGAAGCTTTCTTT.

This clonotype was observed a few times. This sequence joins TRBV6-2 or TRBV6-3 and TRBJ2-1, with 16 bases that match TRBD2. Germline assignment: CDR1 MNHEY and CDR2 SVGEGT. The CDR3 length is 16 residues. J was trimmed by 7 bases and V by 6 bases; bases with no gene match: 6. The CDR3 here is CASRPGTSGRGNEQFF. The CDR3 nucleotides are TGTGCCAGCAGACCTGGGACTAGCGGGAGGGGGAATGAGCAGTTCTTC.